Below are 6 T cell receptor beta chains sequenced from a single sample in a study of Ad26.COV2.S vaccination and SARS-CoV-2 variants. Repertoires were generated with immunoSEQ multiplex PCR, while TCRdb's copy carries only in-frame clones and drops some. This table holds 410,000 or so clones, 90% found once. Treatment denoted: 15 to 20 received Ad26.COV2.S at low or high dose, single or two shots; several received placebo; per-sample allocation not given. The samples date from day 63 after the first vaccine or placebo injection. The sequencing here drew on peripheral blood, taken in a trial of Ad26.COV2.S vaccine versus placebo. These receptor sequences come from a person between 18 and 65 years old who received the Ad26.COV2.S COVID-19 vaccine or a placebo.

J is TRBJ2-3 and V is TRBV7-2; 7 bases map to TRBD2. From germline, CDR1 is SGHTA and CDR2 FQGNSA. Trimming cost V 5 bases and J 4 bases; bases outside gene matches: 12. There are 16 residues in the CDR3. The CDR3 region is CASSPRRGRGSDTQYF. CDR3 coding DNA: TGTGCCAGCAGCCCCCGTCGCGGGAGAGGTTCAGATACGCAGTATTTT.

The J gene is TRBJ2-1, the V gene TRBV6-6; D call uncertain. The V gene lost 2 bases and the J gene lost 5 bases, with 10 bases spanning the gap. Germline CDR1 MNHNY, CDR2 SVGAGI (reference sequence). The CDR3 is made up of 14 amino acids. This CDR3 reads CASSYNAFNNEQFF. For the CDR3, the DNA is TGTGCCAGCAGTTACAATGCGTTCAACAATGAGCAGTTCTTC.

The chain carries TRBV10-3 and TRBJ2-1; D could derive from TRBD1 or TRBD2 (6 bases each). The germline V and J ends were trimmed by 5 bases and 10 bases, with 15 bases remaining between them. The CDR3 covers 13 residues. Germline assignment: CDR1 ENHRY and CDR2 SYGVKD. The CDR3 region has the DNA TGTGCCATCAGTCCCGGGGGCGGCAGAGAGCAGTTCTTC. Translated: CAISPGGGREQFF.

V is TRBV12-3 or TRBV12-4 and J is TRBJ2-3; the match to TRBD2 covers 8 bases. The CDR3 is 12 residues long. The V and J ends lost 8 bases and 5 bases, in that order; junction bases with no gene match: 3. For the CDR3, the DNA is TGTGCCAGCGCGGCGGGAGGAGATACGCAGTATTTT. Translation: CASAAGGDTQYF.

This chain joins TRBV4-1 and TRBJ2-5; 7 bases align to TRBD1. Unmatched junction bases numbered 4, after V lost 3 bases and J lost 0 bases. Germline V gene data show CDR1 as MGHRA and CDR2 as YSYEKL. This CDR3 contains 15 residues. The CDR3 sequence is CASSQLQGYQETQYF. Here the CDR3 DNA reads TGCGCCAGCAGCCAGCTACAGGGGTACCAAGAGACCCAGTACTTC.

The CDR3 protein is CASSEAGVRGETQYF. CDR3 DNA: TGTGCCAGCAGTGAAGCGGGCGTTCGGGGAGAGACCCAGTACTTC. The rearrangement links TRBV25-1 to TRBJ2-5, with a weak D call TRBD2 (5 bases). The CDR3 consists of 15 residues. Germline-derived CDR1 and CDR2 are MGHDK and SYGVNS. The ends were cut back, 2 bases at V and 4 bases at J, with 14 bases in the middle.